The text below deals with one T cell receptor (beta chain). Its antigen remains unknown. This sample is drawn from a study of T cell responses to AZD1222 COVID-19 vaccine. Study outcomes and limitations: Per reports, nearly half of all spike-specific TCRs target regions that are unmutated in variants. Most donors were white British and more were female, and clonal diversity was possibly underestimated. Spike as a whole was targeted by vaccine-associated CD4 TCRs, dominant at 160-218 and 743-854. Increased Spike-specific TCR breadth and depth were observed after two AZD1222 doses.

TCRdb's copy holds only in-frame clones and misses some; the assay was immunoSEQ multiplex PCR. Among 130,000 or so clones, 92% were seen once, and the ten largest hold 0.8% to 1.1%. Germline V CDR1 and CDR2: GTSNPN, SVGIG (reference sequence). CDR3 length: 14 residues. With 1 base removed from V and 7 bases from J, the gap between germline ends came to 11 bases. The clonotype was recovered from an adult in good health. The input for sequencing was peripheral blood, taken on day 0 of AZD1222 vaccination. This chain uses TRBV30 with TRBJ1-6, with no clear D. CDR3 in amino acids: CAWSARPQNSPLHF. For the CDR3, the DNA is TGTGCCTGGAGTGCACGGCCACAGAATTCACCCCTCCACTTT.